Shown below are 13 T cell receptor beta chains from a single sample sequenced in a study of T cells in localized non-small cell lung cancer. The protocol was immunoSEQ multiplex PCR, while the TCRdb copy is restricted to in-frame clones and leaves out a portion. The sample lists more than 20,000 clones, 75% to 90% occurring once. The input for sequencing was PBMCs, taken before any cancer treatment. These receptors were obtained from a man aged 40-75 years with stage II squamous cell lung carcinoma.

V is TRBV15 and J is TRBJ1-5; the D gene is possibly TRBD1 (6 bases). Germline loops: CDR1 LNHNV, CDR2 YYDKDF (reference sequence). The CDR3 consists of 13 residues. Between the trimmed V and J ends, which lost 0 bases and 11 bases, there was a span of 11 bases. CDR3 loop: CATSRDRGMAQHF. The CDR3 DNA reads as TGTGCCACCAGCAGAGATAGGGGGATGGCCCAGCATTTT.

The chain employs TRBV25-1 and TRBJ2-1; TRBD1 might be the D (6 bases). Germline V lookup: CDR1 MGHDK, CDR2 SYGVNS. The CDR3 is made up of 15 amino acids. V gave up 2 bases and J gave up 0 bases, with 8 bases separating them. CDR3 DNA sequence: TGTGCCAGCAGTGAAGGGACAAACTCCTACAATGAGCAGTTCTTC. It specifies CASSEGTNSYNEQFF.

A few counts support this clone. This sequence joins TRBV6-1 and TRBJ1-1; D is ambiguous. Germline V CDR1 and CDR2: MNHNS, SASEGT. The CDR3 has 14 residues. Trimming shortened V by 2 bases and J by 0 bases, and 7 bases separated the two germline ends. The CDR3: CASSERSVNTEAFF. The CDR3 nucleotides read TGTGCCAGCAGTGAACGGTCGGTGAACACTGAAGCTTTCTTT.

The chain combines TRBV7-9 with TRBJ1-5, with D hard to call. Trimming shortened V by 5 bases and J by 1 base, and 12 bases separated the two germline ends. Germline values: CDR1 SEHNR, CDR2 FQNEAQ (reference sequence). The CDR3 is 15 residues long. The CDR3 loop is CASSQWSGSNQPQHF. CDR3 sequence (DNA): TGTGCCAGCAGCCAATGGTCGGGGAGCAATCAGCCCCAGCATTTT.

The V and J genes are TRBV4-2 and TRBJ2-3; 8 bases align to TRBD2. CDR3 size: 16 residues. Germline CDR1 is LGHNA and CDR2 is YNFKEQ. Unmatched junction bases numbered 10, after V lost 1 base and J lost 7 bases. The CDR3 DNA sequence: TGTGCCAGCAGCCAAGGAGAGGTAGCGGGGAAATATACGCAGTATTTT. It translates to CASSQGEVAGKYTQYF.

The rearrangement links TRBV6-1 to TRBJ2-2, with D maybe TRBD2 (6 bases). CDR3 length: 14 amino acids. Trimming removed 2 bases from V and 5 bases from J, with 9 bases in between. CDR1 is MNHNS, CDR2 SASEGT, per germline. The DNA for the CDR3 is TGTGCCAGCAGTGAATTCGGGGGAACCGGGGAGCTGTTTTTT. Translated: CASSEFGGTGELFF.

This rearrangement joins TRBV6-6 to TRBJ1-1; possible D gene TRBD1, 5 bases. Germline CDR1 and CDR2: MNHNY and SVGAGI (reference sequence). This CDR3 is built from 14 residues. V was pared by 2 bases and J by 7 bases, with 14 bases between. The CDR3 DNA is TGTGCCAGCAGTTACCAAGGGGAAACGGGTGAAGCTTTCTTT. This translates into CASSYQGETGEAFF.

CDR3 sequence (DNA): TGCGCCAGCAGCCAGGCCCCGACACTCAGCTACACAGATACGCAGTATTTT. It is translated as CASSQAPTLSYTDTQYF. The J gene is TRBJ2-3, the V gene TRBV4-3; the D is unclear. Trimming stripped 3 bases from V and 2 bases from J, with 18 bases between. CDR1 and CDR2 (germline): LGHNA, YSLEER. This CDR3 spans 17 amino acids.

CDR3 coding DNA: TGTGCCAGCAGCTCAAGTTTGGTGGGGGGGACCACCGGGGAGCTGTTTTTT. Protein sequence: CASSSSLVGGTTGELFF. V is TRBV7-2 and J is TRBJ2-2; 7 bases agree with TRBD2. With V trimmed by 4 bases and J by 4 bases, 12 bases remained unmatched. This CDR3 comprises 17 residues. Germline lookup yields CDR1 SGHTA and CDR2 FQGNSA.

This chain's CDR3 is CSVEEGASGNNEQFF. The DNA of the CDR3 is TGCAGCGTTGAAGAAGGGGCTAGCGGGAACAATGAGCAGTTCTTC. The chain combines TRBV29-1 with TRBJ2-1; 9 bases line up with TRBD2. CDR1 and CDR2 (germline): SQVTM, ANQGSEA. J lost 5 bases, V lost 0 bases, and 5 bases had no gene match. The CDR3 has 15 amino acids.

The rearrangement joins TRBV14 to TRBJ2-1; maybe TRBD2 (6 bases). Germline-derived CDR1 and CDR2 are SGHDN and FVKESK. Trimming removed 1 base from V and 12 bases from J, with 13 bases in between. The CDR3 has 13 amino acids. The CDR3 protein is CASSQGGGLGQFF. The CDR3 DNA is TGTGCCAGCAGCCAAGGGGGAGGACTGGGGCAGTTCTTC.

The V gene is TRBV7-3, the J gene TRBJ2-3; no definite D call. CDR1 is SGHTA and CDR2 is FQGTGA in the germline V gene. CDR3 length: 14 residues. Between the trimmed V and J ends, which lost 2 bases and 0 bases, there was a span of 6 bases. The CDR3 loop reads CASSLGLSTDTQYF. The CDR3 DNA follows: TGTGCCAGCAGCTTAGGCCTCAGCACAGATACGCAGTATTTT.

J is TRBJ2-2 and V is TRBV7-2, with unresolved D. The ends were cut back, 1 base at V and 1 base at J, with 7 bases in the middle. CDR3 length equals 15 residues. From germline, CDR1 is SGHTA and CDR2 FQGNSA. CDR3 in amino acids: CASSLVVQNTGELFF. DNA of the CDR3: TGTGCCAGCAGCTTAGTAGTCCAGAACACCGGGGAGCTGTTTTTT.